This entry concerns a single T cell receptor beta chain. These data are taken from a study of shared clonotypes between healthy human individuals. Looking at the study overall: CD4 naive and memory got three plates each, CD8 naive two, CD8 memory one.

Donors, without exception, were Caucasian adults residing in Nashville, Tennessee. With 3 bases removed from V and 1 base from J, the gap between germline ends came to 8 bases. CDR3 length: 14 residues. Germline V gene data show CDR1 as SGHTA and CDR2 as FQGNSA. At deep level, the assay was performed. Replicate sorted-subset PCRs were loaded with 150 to 250 ng DNA, tens of thousands of T cell genomes. Assay used: immunoSEQ multiplex PCR; TCRdb lists only in-frame clones, some missing. Of about a million clones detected, approximately 75% appear once; the ten largest clones hold about 0.94%. The genes are TRBV7-2 and TRBJ2-3; a possible D gene is TRBD2 (5 bases). The sequence was collected from a man aged 18 to 30 in good health. Some clones in this sample may be carry-over from other donors' samples. Sequencing was carried out using memory CD4+ T cells from PBMCs. The subset was: CD45RA-negative fraction. CDR3 in DNA: TGTGCCAGCAGCTTTGGAGCGGGCACAGATACGCAGTATTTT. It specifies CASSFGAGTDTQYF. Combining the CDR3 with reference TRBV7-2 and TRBJ2-3 gives the whole variable domain GAGVSQSPSNKVTEKGKDVELRCDPISGHTALYWYRQSLGQGLEFLIYFQGNSAPDKSGLPSDRFSAERTGGSVSTLTIQRTQQEDSAVYLCASSFGAGTDTQYFGPGTRLTVL.